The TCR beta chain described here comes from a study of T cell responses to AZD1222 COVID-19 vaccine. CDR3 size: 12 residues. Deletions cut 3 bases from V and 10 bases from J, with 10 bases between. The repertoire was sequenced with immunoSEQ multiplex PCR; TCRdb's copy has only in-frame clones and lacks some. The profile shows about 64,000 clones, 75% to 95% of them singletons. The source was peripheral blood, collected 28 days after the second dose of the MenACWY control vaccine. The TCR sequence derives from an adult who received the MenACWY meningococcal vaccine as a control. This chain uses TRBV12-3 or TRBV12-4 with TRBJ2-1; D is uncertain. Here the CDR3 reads CASSLDGREQFF. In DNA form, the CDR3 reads TGTGCCAGCAGTTTGGATGGGCGAGAGCAGTTCTTC.